This passage covers 26 T cell receptor beta chains from one sample sequenced in a study of shared clonotypes between healthy human individuals (dated by TCRdb to the early 2020s). Library preparation used the immunoSEQ multiplex PCR assay. TCRdb holds this immuneACCESS table with in-frame rearrangements only. Some clones are missing; in checked studies, unresolved V genes explain under half, and the rest has no known cause. This sample gives about 2.3 million clones in total; around 90% of them show up just once. Of the sample, roughly 0.34% is held by the ten largest clones. The sequenced material came from naive CD4+ T cells from PBMCs. Read against the paper, the sample's cell subset or site label means: CD45RA+ positively selected. The receptors shown here come from a man between 18 and 35 years old in good health. Some clones in this sample may be carry-over from other donors' samples.

This rearrangement joins TRBV5-4 to TRBJ2-7; weak D call: TRBD2 (6 bases). This CDR3 region has 15 residues. The V gene's germline CDR1 is SGHNT and CDR2 YYREEE (reference sequence). The V gene lost 1 base and the J gene lost 3 bases, with 14 bases spanning the gap. DNA for the CDR3: TGTGCCAGCAGCTTGAATGAGCGGGTGGGCTACGAGCAGTACTTC. It specifies CASSLNERVGYEQYF.

The chain combines TRBV30 with TRBJ2-2; D remains unclear. CDR3 length equals 11 residues. In germline, CDR1 is GTSNPN, CDR2 SVGIG (reference sequence). Trimming removed 2 bases from V and 6 bases from J, with 4 bases in between. CDR3 DNA: TGTGCCTGGAGTACTTCCGGGGAGCTGTTTTTT. Translation gives CAWSTSGELFF.

In regard to this clone: The sample holds other DNA sequences that translate to the same CDR3. V and J are TRBV5-1 and TRBJ2-7, with 13 bases aligning to TRBD2. The CDR3 has 14 amino acids. J lost 4 bases, V lost 5 bases, and 3 bases had no gene match. The V gene's germline CDR1 is SGHRS and CDR2 YFSETQ. The CDR3 loop is CASRRTSGSYEQYF. The CDR3 DNA sequence: TGCGCCAGCAGACGGACTAGCGGGAGTTACGAGCAGTACTTC.

V and J are TRBV28 and TRBJ1-4; D not resolved. Germline V gives CDR1 MDHEN, CDR2 SYDVKM. Trimming removed 8 bases from V and 10 bases from J, with 23 bases in between. The length of the CDR3 is 15 residues. Here the CDR3 reads CASGTPSGVVGKLFF. CDR3 nucleotide sequence: TGTGCCAGCGGTACCCCTTCCGGGGTAGTTGGAAAACTGTTTTTT.

This clone was counted once. The chain recombines TRBV28 with TRBJ2-6, with 10 positions matching TRBD1. Trimming removed 7 bases from V and 5 bases from J; junction bases left unmatched: 11. CDR1 MDHEN and CDR2 SYDVKM come from the germline V gene. The CDR3 sequence is 17 residues long. The chain's CDR3 is CASTAGQGFPWANVLTF. The DNA for the CDR3 is TGTGCCAGCACCGCGGGACAGGGGTTTCCCTGGGCCAACGTCCTGACTTTC.

V and J are TRBV11-2 and TRBJ1-1, with D possibly being TRBD1 (5 bases). The CDR3 extends over 14 amino acids. The germline V and J ends were trimmed by 6 bases and 4 bases, with 15 bases remaining between them. Looked up from germline, CDR1 is SGHAT and CDR2 is FQNNGV. In DNA form, the CDR3 reads TGTGCCAGCAGTCCCCCGGGGGGATCCACTGAAGCTTTCTTT. Its translation: CASSPPGGSTEAFF.

The chain recombines TRBV5-1 with TRBJ2-6; 9 nucleotides agree with TRBD1. Trimming at V came to 6 bases and at J to 2 bases, leaving 6 bases not matched to a gene. Germline CDR1 is SGHRS and CDR2 is YFSETQ. The CDR3 sequence is 16 residues long. The CDR3 sequence is CASTGQGAAGANVLTF. For the CDR3, the DNA is TGCGCCAGCACGGGACAGGGTGCTGCTGGGGCCAACGTCCTGACTTTC.

The V and J genes are TRBV20-1 and TRBJ2-3; D is unclear. The germline V gene has CDR1 DFQATT and CDR2 SNEGSKA (reference sequence). Trimming left V 6 bases short and J 8 bases short, with 9 bases between. This CDR3 comprises 10 residues. The CDR3 loop reads CSADYLTQYF. The CDR3 DNA follows: TGCAGTGCAGATTACCTTACGCAGTATTTT.

The chain has TRBV4-1 and TRBJ2-7; TRBD2 aligns across 10 bases. Losses at the gene ends were 4 bases for V and 2 bases for J; bases not matched to a gene: 11. CDR1 is MGHRA, CDR2 YSYEKL, per germline. The CDR3 is 17 amino acids. CDR3 sequence: CASSPLPASGSPYEQYF. The CDR3 coding sequence is TGCGCCAGCAGCCCCCTACCCGCTAGCGGGAGTCCCTACGAGCAGTACTTC.

The rearrangement joins TRBV4-3 to TRBJ2-7; perhaps TRBD2 as D (6 bases). The CDR3 has 15 residues. V lost 4 bases, J lost 5 bases, and 18 bases lay in between. Looked up from germline, CDR1 is LGHNA and CDR2 is YSLEER. The CDR3 DNA reads as TGCGCCAGCAGCCTAGGTTGGAGGGCCGTCAACGAGCAGTACTTC. Protein product: CASSLGWRAVNEQYF.

The chain has TRBV5-1 and TRBJ2-5; D uncertain. The tail of the sequence fits TRBJ2-7 better, so the J call may be wrong. The CDR3 totals 12 residues. Germline values: CDR1 SGHRS, CDR2 YFSETQ. CDR3 region: CASSGISYEQYF. CDR3 nucleotides: TGCGCCAGCAGCGGCATCTCCTACGAGCAGTACTTC.

The chain couples TRBV4-1 to TRBJ1-2; D gene unclear. CDR1 is MGHRA, CDR2 YSYEKL, per germline. The ends were cut back, 1 base at V and 2 bases at J, with 8 bases in the middle. The CDR3 has 14 amino acids. The CDR3 sequence: CASSQVSANYGYTF. The CDR3 DNA sequence: TGCGCCAGCAGCCAAGTCTCAGCCAACTATGGCTACACCTTC.

With respect to this clone: Additional DNA sequences in this sample encode the identical CDR3. The CDR3 loop reads CASSPPGQKNTEAFF. The CDR3 nucleotides are TGTGCCAGCTCACCACCTGGTCAGAAGAACACTGAAGCTTTCTTT. The chain couples TRBV18 to TRBJ1-1; D is ambiguous. The length of the CDR3 is 15 residues. Germline V gene lookup returns CDR1 KGHSH and CDR2 LQKENI. Trimming cost V 0 bases and J 1 base, with 9 bases left between them.

The chain employs TRBV9 and TRBJ2-1; TRBD2 aligns across 7 bases. Germline assignment: CDR1 SGDLS and CDR2 YYNGEE. The length of the CDR3 is 16 residues. Trimming at V came to 3 bases and at J to 7 bases, leaving 13 bases not matched to a gene. DNA of the CDR3: TGTGCCAGCAGCGCGTGGGAGGGCCTGTTTTCTAATGAGCAGTTCTTC. This codes for CASSAWEGLFSNEQFF.

This chain links TRBV18 with TRBJ2-7; 8 nucleotides agree with TRBD2. This CDR3 has 12 residues. V gave up 7 bases and J gave up 4 bases; unmatched junction bases: 3. Germline loops: CDR1 KGHSH, CDR2 LQKENI. CDR3 sequence (DNA): TGTGCCAGCTTCCGGGAGGGGTACGAGCAGTACTTC. Its translation is CASFREGYEQYF.

The CDR3 DNA sequence: TGTGCCAGCAGCTTGAGGGACGCTGGGAATGAAAAACTGTTTTTT. It translates to CASSLRDAGNEKLFF. V usage is TRBV5-6 and J usage is TRBJ1-4, with D possibly being TRBD1 (5 bases). The V end lost 1 base, the J end lost 5 bases, and 12 bases lay between the germline ends. CDR3 length equals 15 residues. CDR1 is SGHDT and CDR2 is YYEEEE in the germline V gene.

The CDR3 sequence: CASSFRPGQTTGELFF. The CDR3 DNA reads as TGTGCCAGCAGTTTTAGGCCGGGACAGACCACCGGGGAGCTGTTTTTT. The chain is built from TRBV2 and TRBJ2-2; TRBD1 matches 7 bases. Trimming cost V 5 bases and J 4 bases; bases outside gene matches: 10. Per the germline V gene, CDR1 is SNHLY and CDR2 is FYNNEI. The CDR3 spans 16 residues.

V and J are TRBV18 and TRBJ1-5; D might be TRBD1 (5 bases). The germline gives CDR1 KGHSH, CDR2 LQKENI. The CDR3 is 18 amino acids. Trimming stripped 0 bases from V and 1 base from J, with 16 bases between. The CDR3 reads CASSPPAGNGGSNQPQHF. In DNA form, the CDR3 reads TGTGCCAGCTCACCACCGGCAGGAAACGGGGGGAGCAATCAGCCCCAGCATTTT. Combining the CDR3 with reference TRBV18 and TRBJ1-5 gives the whole variable domain NAGVMQNPRHLVRRRGQEARLRCSPMKGHSHVYWYRQLPEEGLKFMVYLQKENIIDESGMPKERFSAEFPKEGPSILRIQQVVRGDSAAYFCASSPPAGNGGSNQPQHFGDGTRLSIL.

The chain has TRBV9 and TRBJ2-3, with 10 positions matching TRBD1. This CDR3 has 15 residues. V shed 2 bases and J 3 bases; nucleotides not matched to a gene: 3. Germline V CDR1 and CDR2: SGDLS, YYNGEE. CDR3 nucleotide sequence: TGTGCCAGCAGCGTCCGGGACAGGGGAACAGATACGCAGTATTTT. Its protein is CASSVRDRGTDTQYF.

The chain employs TRBV11-2 and TRBJ2-2, with D perhaps being TRBD1 or TRBD2 (5 bases each). CDR3 length: 15 amino acids. CDR1 and CDR2 from the germline V gene are SGHAT and FQNNGV. Trimming pared 7 bases from V and 7 bases from J, leaving 19 bases between. The CDR3 DNA follows: TGTGCCAGCATCCTTTCCGGGGCGCGCGTCGGGGAGCTGTTTTTT. Translating it yields CASILSGARVGELFF.

This chain links TRBV6-4 with TRBJ2-2; TRBD1 might be the D (6 bases). The CDR3 runs 14 residues. With 6 bases removed from V and 1 base from J, the gap between germline ends came to 9 bases. Per germline, CDR1 MRHNA and CDR2 SNTAGT. This chain's CDR3 is CASRRQENTGELFF. In DNA, the CDR3 is TGTGCCAGCAGAAGACAGGAGAACACCGGGGAGCTGTTTTTT.

In nucleotides, the CDR3 is TGCGCCAGCAGTGAGTCCCCCGGACAGGACCACAAAGAGACCCAGTACTTC. As protein: CASSESPGQDHKETQYF. The V gene is TRBV10-1, the J gene TRBJ2-5, with 7 nucleotides matching TRBD1. Germline CDR1 and CDR2: WNHNN and SYGVQD (reference sequence). There are 17 residues in the CDR3. V was pared by 0 bases and J by 3 bases, with 10 bases of the junction left unmatched.

This clone occurred once. The chain recombines TRBV7-8 with TRBJ2-7; 12 positions match TRBD2. This CDR3 region has 16 residues. CDR1 is SGHVS and CDR2 is FQNEAQ in the germline V gene. The J segment lost 6 bases and the V segment lost 4 bases, leaving 10 bases of the junction unmatched. CDR3: CASSSFRLAGGPEQYF. The CDR3 DNA reads TGTGCCAGCAGCTCCTTTCGGCTAGCGGGAGGGCCCGAGCAGTACTTC.

This clone appeared a few times. The chain recombines TRBV9 with TRBJ1-1; TRBD1 might be the D (5 bases). V lost 4 bases and J lost 7, with 14 bases in between. This CDR3 has 13 residues. CDR1 and CDR2 from the germline V gene are SGDLS and YYNGEE. The chain's CDR3 is CASSPGTYGEAFF. The CDR3, as DNA: TGTGCCAGCAGCCCAGGGACTTATGGTGAAGCTTTCTTT. The full variable domain, rest sourced from reference TRBV9 and TRBJ1-1, is DSGVTQTPKHLITATGQRVTLRCSPRSGDLSVYWYQQSLDQGLQFLIQYYNGEERAKGNILERFSAQQFPDLHSELNLSSLELGDSALYFCASSPGTYGEAFFGQGTRLTVV.

CDR3: CASSIGSGQGNQPQHF. As DNA, the CDR3 is TGTGCCAGTAGTATAGGGAGCGGACAGGGAAATCAGCCCCAGCATTTT. The genes are TRBV19 and TRBJ1-5; 8 nucleotides align to TRBD1. Trimming cost V 1 base and J 4 bases; bases outside gene matches: 6. Germline CDR1 LNHDA, CDR2 SQIVND (reference sequence). The CDR3 totals 16 residues.

This clone occurred once. CDR3 protein: CSASPRTSGAAFNTGELFF. The CDR3 coding sequence is TGCAGCGCCAGCCCCCGGACTAGCGGGGCAGCCTTTAACACCGGGGAGCTGTTTTTT. The V call is TRBV29-1, the J call TRBJ2-2; TRBD2 matches at 12 bases. Germline V gene data show CDR1 as SQVTM and CDR2 as ANQGSEA. The ends lost 7 bases at V and 2 bases at J; junction bases unmatched: 17. CDR3 size: 19 residues.